This T cell receptor (beta chain) emerged from a study of tumor and adjacent non-tumor tissue in lung cancer. The template was RNA from unsorted bulk tissue. More than 3 cm separated this lung sample from the edge of the tumor. V dropped 1 base and J dropped 1 base, with 16 bases sitting between them. Germline CDR1 reads ENHRY; CDR2 reads SYGVKD. This CDR3 is 17 amino acids long. In regard to this clonotype: With a much larger clone just one base away, this may be a read error. The conserved closing phenylalanine or tryptophan is absent in this CDR3, likely reflecting a read error.

A modified ARM-PCR protocol with three rounds of nested PCR amplified TCRbeta. Via MiXCR, TCRdb re-called the multiplex PCR reads, giving one row per CDR3 protein. The sample lists about 48,000 distinct CDR3 sequences; more than 55% were seen once. The source material was distant non-tumor lung tissue. This clonotype was obtained from a woman in her 70s with non-small cell lung cancer. The rearrangement links TRBV10-3 to TRBJ1-1; TRBD1 might be the D (5 bases). The CDR3 spells CAISEYLSPGGNTEAFL. The CDR3, as DNA: TGTGCCATCAGTGAGTACCTCTCACCCGGGGGGAACACTGAAGCTTTCCTT.